This T cell receptor beta chain was sequenced in a study of technical replicates of blood from a few donors. The germline V gene encodes CDR1 MNHNS and CDR2 SASEGT. Trimming removed 7 bases at V and 3 bases at J, with 19 bases between. The CDR3 runs to 15 residues. Method: immunoSEQ multiplex PCR; TCRdb's copy keeps in-frame clones and lacks some. This table has some 85,000 clones, around 94% appearing once. The chain links TRBV6-1 to TRBJ2-7; maybe TRBD1 (6 bases). The source is a human donor in good health. The material sequenced was T cells isolated from PBMCs. The CDR3 nucleotides are TGTGCCAGCAACCGACAGGATCTTATTGTCTACGAGCAGTACTTC. It yields the protein CASNRQDLIVYEQYF.